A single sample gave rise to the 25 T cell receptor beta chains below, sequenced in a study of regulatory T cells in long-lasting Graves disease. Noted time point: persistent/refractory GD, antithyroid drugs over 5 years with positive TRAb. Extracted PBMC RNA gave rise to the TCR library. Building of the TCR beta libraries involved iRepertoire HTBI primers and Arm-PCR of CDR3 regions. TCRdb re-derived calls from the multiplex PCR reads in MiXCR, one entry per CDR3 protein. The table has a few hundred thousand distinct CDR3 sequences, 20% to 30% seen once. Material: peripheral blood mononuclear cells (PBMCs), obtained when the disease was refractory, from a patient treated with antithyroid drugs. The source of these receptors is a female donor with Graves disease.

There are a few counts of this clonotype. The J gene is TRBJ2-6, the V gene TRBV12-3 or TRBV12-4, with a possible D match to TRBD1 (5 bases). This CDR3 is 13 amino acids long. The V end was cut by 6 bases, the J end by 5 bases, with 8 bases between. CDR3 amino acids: CASSQGRANVLTF. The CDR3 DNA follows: TGTGCCAGCAGCCAGGGCCGGGCCAACGTCCTGACTTTC.

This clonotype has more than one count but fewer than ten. The CDR3 reads CSAALRGGGSYEQYF. For the CDR3, the DNA is TGCAGTGCAGCTCTCCGGGGAGGAGGCTCCTACGAGCAGTACTTC. The chain joins TRBV20-1 to TRBJ2-7, with D possibly being TRBD2 (6 bases). This CDR3 comprises 15 residues. V was shortened by 6 bases and J by 0 bases, with 18 bases between the two germline ends. Germline V gene sequence: CDR1 DFQATT, CDR2 SNEGSKA (reference sequence).

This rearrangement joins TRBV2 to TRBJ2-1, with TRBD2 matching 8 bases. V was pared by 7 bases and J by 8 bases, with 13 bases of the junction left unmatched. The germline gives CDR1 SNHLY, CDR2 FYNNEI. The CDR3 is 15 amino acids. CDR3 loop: CASIPTTGLGHEQFF. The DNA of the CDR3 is TGTGCCAGCATCCCCACTACGGGACTAGGACATGAGCAGTTCTTC.

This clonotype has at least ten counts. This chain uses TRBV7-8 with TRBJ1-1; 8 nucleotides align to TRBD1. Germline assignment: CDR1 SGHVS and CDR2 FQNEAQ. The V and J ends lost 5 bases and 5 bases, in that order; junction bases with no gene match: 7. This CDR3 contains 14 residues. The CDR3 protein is CASSRGQGTTEAFF. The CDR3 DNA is TGTGCCAGCAGCCGAGGACAGGGAACGACTGAAGCTTTCTTT.

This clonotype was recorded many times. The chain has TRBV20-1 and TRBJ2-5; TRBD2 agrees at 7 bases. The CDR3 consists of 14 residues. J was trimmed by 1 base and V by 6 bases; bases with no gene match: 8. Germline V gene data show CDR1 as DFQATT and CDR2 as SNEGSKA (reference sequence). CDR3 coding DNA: TGCAGTGCCGTGGAATCGGGGGGCCAAGAGACCCAGTACTTC. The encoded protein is CSAVESGGQETQYF.

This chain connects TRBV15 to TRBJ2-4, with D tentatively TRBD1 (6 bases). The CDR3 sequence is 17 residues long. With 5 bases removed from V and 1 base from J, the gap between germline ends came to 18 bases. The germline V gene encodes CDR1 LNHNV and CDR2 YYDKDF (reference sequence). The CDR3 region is CATSRRGFTGAKNIQYF. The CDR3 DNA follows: TGTGCCACCAGCCGTCGAGGATTTACAGGGGCCAAAAACATTCAGTACTTC.

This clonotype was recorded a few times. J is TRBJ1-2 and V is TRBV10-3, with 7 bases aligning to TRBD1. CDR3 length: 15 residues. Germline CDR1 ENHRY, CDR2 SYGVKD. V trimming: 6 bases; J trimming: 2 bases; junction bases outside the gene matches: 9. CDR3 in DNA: TGTGCCATCAGGTCACAGGGGCAAGGAAACTATGGCTACACCTTC. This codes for CAIRSQGQGNYGYTF.

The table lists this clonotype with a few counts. As DNA, the CDR3 is TGTGCCAGCAGCCCACATCACTCGAGTAGCGACGAGCAGTACTTC. It is translated as CASSPHHSSSDEQYF. The chain couples TRBV7-9 to TRBJ2-7, with D perhaps TRBD2 (5 bases). CDR3 length: 15 amino acids. The germline V gene has CDR1 SEHNR and CDR2 FQNEAQ (reference sequence). Trimming took 5 bases from V and 5 from J, leaving 19 bases between them.

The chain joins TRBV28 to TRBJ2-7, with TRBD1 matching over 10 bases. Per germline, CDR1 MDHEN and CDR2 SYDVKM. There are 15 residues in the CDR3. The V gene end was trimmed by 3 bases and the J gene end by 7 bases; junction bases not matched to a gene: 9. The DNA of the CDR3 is TGTGCCAGCAGTTTGGCTGCGACAGGGGGCCGAGAGCAGTACTTC. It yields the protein CASSLAATGGREQYF.

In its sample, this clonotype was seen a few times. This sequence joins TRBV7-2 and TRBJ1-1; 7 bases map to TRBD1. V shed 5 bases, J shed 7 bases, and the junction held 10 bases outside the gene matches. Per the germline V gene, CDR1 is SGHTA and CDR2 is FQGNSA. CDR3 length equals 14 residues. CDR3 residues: CASSVGIRDSEAFF. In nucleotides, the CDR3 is TGTGCCAGCAGCGTGGGGATCAGGGACAGTGAAGCTTTCTTT.

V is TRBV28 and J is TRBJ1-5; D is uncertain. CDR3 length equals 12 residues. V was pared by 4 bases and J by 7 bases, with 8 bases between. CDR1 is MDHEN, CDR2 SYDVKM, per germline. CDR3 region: CASSYTAQPQHF. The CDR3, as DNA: TGTGCCAGCAGTTACACCGCGCAGCCCCAGCATTTT.

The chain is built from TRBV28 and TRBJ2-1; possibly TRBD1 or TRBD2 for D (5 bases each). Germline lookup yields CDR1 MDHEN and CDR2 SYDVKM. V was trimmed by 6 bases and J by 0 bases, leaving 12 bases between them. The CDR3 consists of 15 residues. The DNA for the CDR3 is TGTGCCAGCAGCCCCGGGACCCCCTCCTACAATGAGCAGTTCTTC. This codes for CASSPGTPSYNEQFF.

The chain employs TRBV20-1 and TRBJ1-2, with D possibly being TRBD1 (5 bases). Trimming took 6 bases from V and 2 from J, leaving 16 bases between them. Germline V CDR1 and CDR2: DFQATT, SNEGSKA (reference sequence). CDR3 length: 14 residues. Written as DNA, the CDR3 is TGCAGTGCCGAACCTCGACAGTTGAACTATGGCTACACCTTC. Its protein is CSAEPRQLNYGYTF.

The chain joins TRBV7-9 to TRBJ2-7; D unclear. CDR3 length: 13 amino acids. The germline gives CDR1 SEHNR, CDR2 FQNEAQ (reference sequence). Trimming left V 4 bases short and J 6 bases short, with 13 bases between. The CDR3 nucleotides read TGTGCCAGCAGCTCAGACATTTTCGGCGAGCAGTACTTC. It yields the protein CASSSDIFGEQYF.

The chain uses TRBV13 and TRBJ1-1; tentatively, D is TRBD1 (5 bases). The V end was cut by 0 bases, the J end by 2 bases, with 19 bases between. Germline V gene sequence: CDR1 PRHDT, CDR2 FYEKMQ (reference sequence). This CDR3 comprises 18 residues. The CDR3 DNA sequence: TGTGCCAGCAGCTTAGGGGTTCCGGGGGGTTACGACAACACTGAAGCTTTCTTT. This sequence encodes CASSLGVPGGYDNTEAFF.

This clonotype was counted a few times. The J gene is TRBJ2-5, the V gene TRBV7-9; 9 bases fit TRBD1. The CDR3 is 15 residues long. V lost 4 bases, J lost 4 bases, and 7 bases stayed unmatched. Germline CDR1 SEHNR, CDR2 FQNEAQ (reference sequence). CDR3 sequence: CASSSRQGGRETQYF. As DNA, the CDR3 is TGTGCCAGCAGCTCCCGACAGGGGGGACGAGAGACCCAGTACTTC.

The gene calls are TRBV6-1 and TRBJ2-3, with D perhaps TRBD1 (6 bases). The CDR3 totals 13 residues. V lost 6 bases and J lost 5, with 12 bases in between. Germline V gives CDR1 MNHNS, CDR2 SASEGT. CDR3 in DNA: TGTGCCAGCAGCAACAGGGTGGGAGATACGCAGTATTTT. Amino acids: CASSNRVGDTQYF.

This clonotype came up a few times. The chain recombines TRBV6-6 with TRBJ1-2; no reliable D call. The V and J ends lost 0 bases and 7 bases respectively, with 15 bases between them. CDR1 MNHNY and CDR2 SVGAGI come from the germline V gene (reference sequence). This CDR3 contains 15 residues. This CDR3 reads CASSYSLGGEGGYTF. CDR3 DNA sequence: TGTGCCAGCAGTTACTCGTTAGGCGGGGAGGGTGGCTACACCTTC.

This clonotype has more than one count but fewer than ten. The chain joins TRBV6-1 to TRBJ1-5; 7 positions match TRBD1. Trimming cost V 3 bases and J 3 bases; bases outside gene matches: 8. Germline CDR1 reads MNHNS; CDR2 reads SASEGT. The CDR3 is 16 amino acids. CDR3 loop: CASSDPTGWINQPQHF. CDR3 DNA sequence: TGTGCCAGCAGTGACCCGACAGGGTGGATCAATCAGCCCCAGCATTTT.

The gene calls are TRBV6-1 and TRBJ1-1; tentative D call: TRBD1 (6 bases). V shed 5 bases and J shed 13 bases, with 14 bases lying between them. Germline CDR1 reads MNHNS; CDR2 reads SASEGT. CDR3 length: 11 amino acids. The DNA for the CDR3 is TGTGCCAGCAGTAAAAGGGGGTATGTTTTCTTT. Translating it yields CASSKRGYVFF.

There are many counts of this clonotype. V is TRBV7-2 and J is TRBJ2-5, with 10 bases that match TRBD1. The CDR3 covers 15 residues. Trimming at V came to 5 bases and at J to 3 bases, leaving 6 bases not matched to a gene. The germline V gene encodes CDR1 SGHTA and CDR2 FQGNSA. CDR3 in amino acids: CASSRQGAIEETQYF. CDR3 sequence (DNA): TGTGCCAGCAGCCGACAGGGGGCCATCGAAGAGACCCAGTACTTC.

CDR3: CASSLGSHTEAFF. The CDR3 DNA reads as TGTGCCAGCAGCTTAGGCTCGCACACTGAAGCTTTCTTT. The chain joins TRBV11-2 to TRBJ1-1; D gene unclear. The CDR3 contains 13 residues. Germline loops: CDR1 SGHAT, CDR2 FQNNGV. Between the trimmed V and J ends, which lost 1 base and 3 bases, there was a span of 6 bases.

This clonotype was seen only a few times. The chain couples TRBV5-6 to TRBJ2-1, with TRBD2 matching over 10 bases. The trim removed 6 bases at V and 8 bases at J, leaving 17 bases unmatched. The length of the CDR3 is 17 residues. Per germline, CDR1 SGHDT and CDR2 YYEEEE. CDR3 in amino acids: CASTKGLALVWADEQFF. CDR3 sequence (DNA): TGTGCCAGCACCAAGGGACTAGCGTTAGTATGGGCAGATGAGCAGTTCTTC.

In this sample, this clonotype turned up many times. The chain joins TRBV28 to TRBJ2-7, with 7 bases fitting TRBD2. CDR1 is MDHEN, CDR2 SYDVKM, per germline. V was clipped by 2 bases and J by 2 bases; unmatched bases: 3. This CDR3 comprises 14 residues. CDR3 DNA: TGTGCCAGCAGTTTACTAGCGGTCCCCTACGAGCAGTACTTC. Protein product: CASSLLAVPYEQYF.

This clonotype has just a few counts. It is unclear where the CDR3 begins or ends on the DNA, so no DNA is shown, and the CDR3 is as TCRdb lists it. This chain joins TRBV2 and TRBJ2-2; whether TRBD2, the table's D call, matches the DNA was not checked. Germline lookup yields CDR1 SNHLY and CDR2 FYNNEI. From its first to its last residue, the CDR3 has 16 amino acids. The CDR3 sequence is CASRRTSGRTPGSCFF.